The 10 T cell receptor beta chains listed next were all sequenced from one sample in a study of human T cells and chemical hapten exposure. TCRdb recomputed calls from the RACE reads with MiXCR, one row per CDR3 protein. The sample yields approximately 84,000 distinct CDR3 sequences, roughly 10% seen once. Described time point: patch test 2, 6 weeks after DPC sensitization. Treatment indicated: therapeutic diphenylcyclopropenone sensitization with weekly scalp DPC. The sequencing here drew on whole blood, taken in connection with sensitization to the hapten diphenylcyclopropenone (DPC). The source is a woman aged 30 to 39 with alopecia areata. Some clones in this sample may be carry-over from other donors' samples.

The rearrangement uses TRBV4-2 and TRBJ2-4; D might be TRBD2 (6 bases). V dropped 0 bases and J dropped 2 bases, with 11 bases sitting between them. The CDR3 covers 16 residues. CDR1 LGHNA and CDR2 YNFKEQ come from the germline V gene. The CDR3 DNA reads TGTGCCAGCAGCCAAGATACCGGGGGAACCAAAAACATTCAGTACTTC. Its translation is CASSQDTGGTKNIQYF.

This clonotype was recorded many times. The chain joins TRBV7-9 to TRBJ1-4, with 9 bases that match TRBD1. Germline loops: CDR1 SEHNR, CDR2 FQNEAQ (reference sequence). This CDR3 spans 14 amino acids. Trimming took 5 bases from V and 5 from J; bases not matched to a gene: 3. The CDR3 loop reads CASSDRGFNEKLFF. In DNA, the CDR3 is TGTGCCAGCAGCGACAGGGGGTTCAATGAAAAACTGTTTTTT.

This sequence joins TRBV30 and TRBJ1-1, with D hard to call. The V gene's germline CDR1 is GTSNPN and CDR2 SVGIG (reference sequence). The V end lost 3 bases, the J end lost 0 bases, and 5 bases lay between the germline ends. This CDR3 contains 12 residues. Here the CDR3 reads CAWSRMNTEAFF. CDR3 nucleotide sequence: TGTGCCTGGAGCCGGATGAACACTGAAGCTTTCTTT. Using reference TRBV30 and TRBJ1-1 for the parts outside the CDR3, the full variable domain is SQTIHQWPATLVQPVGSPLSLECTVEGTSNPNLYWYRQAAGRGLQLLFYSVGIGQISSEVPQNLSASRPQDRQFILSSKKLLLSDSGFYLCAWSRMNTEAFFGQGTRLTVV.

About this clonotype itself: This may come from a read error, since a much larger clone is one base off. The chain couples TRBV20-1 to TRBJ2-1; tentative D call: TRBD2 (6 bases). The CDR3 totals 14 residues. CDR1 is DFQATT and CDR2 is SNEGSKA in the germline V gene (reference sequence). The CDR3 is CGARDQAGRNEQFF. DNA for the CDR3: TGCGGTGCTAGAGATCAGGCGGGGAGAAATGAGCAGTTCTTC.

This clonotype appeared a few times. V is TRBV5-3 and J is TRBJ2-2; TRBD2 aligns across 13 bases. TRBV5-3 is noted as an ORF with a role that remains uncertain. This CDR3 is 19 amino acids long. Trimming at V came to 2 bases and at J to 6 bases, leaving 13 bases not matched to a gene. The CDR3 reads CARSFLDGLAGVWAGELFF. The CDR3 bases are TGTGCCAGAAGCTTCCTCGATGGACTAGCGGGAGTTTGGGCCGGGGAGCTGTTTTTT.

This clonotype was observed many times. The chain recombines TRBV3-1 with TRBJ1-1, with a tentative D call TRBD1 (6 bases). V was shortened by 1 base and J by 7 bases, with 13 bases between the two germline ends. The CDR3 loop spans 14 amino acids. Germline V gene data show CDR1 as LGHDT and CDR2 as YNNKEL (reference sequence). The CDR3 is CASSQVGTGIEAFF. The DNA for the CDR3 is TGTGCCAGCAGCCAAGTGGGTACAGGGATTGAAGCTTTCTTT. Complete variable domain (other parts from reference TRBV3-1 and TRBJ1-1): DTAVSQTPKYLVTQMGNDKSIKCEQNLGHDTMYWYKQDSKKFLKIMFSYNNKELIINETVPNRFSPKSPDKAHLNLHINSLELGDSAVYFCASSQVGTGIEAFFGQGTRLTVV.

The chain's CDR3 is CASLQRGGSPLHF. The CDR3 DNA is TGTGCCAGCCTCCAACGAGGAGGTTCACCCCTCCACTTT. This chain connects TRBV28 to TRBJ1-6; D is ambiguous. From germline, CDR1 is MDHEN and CDR2 SYDVKM. The CDR3 has 13 residues. The V end lost 8 bases, the J end lost 9 bases, and 14 bases lay between the germline ends.

This clonotype occurred many times. The rearrangement uses TRBV28 and TRBJ2-7; D is unclear. Germline V lookup: CDR1 MDHEN, CDR2 SYDVKM. The CDR3 is 13 amino acids. Between the trimmed V and J ends, which lost 5 bases and 2 bases, there was a span of 10 bases. The CDR3 region is CASSLEVPYEQYF. CDR3 nucleotides: TGTGCCAGCAGTCTAGAGGTACCCTACGAGCAGTACTTC.

The chain couples TRBV12-3 or TRBV12-4 to TRBJ2-7; either TRBD1 or TRBD2 may supply D (6 bases each). V dropped 6 bases and J dropped 5 bases, with 17 bases sitting between them. The CDR3 runs 14 residues. CDR3 residues: CASRSDGGRNEQYF. Here the CDR3 DNA reads TGTGCCAGCAGGTCTGACGGGGGCAGAAACGAGCAGTACTTC.

This clonotype was observed a handful of times. The chain recombines TRBV27 with TRBJ2-2; no clear D gene. Germline V gene lookup returns CDR1 MNHEY and CDR2 SMNVEV (reference sequence). The CDR3 is made up of 14 amino acids. The ends were cut back, 0 bases at V and 9 bases at J, with 11 bases in the middle. Written as DNA, the CDR3 is TGTGCCAGCAGTTTATCTTCAGAACACCGGGAGCTGTTTTTT. Amino acids: CASSLSSEHRELFF.